The 9 T cell receptor beta chains presented below share a single source sample, sequenced in a study of early T cells in non-severe SARS-CoV-2 infection. TCRdb reprocessed the 5' RACE reads via MiXCR and lists one record per CDR3 protein. Among more than 20,000 distinct CDR3 sequences listed, approximately 4.4% were seen once. Sequences were obtained from whole blood. These receptors all come from an adult who was a healthcare worker with PCR-confirmed SARS-CoV-2 infection or an uninfected control (not recorded which).

This clonotype was recorded at least ten times. The chain couples TRBV7-9 to TRBJ1-5; D remains unclear. CDR1 and CDR2 from the germline V gene are SEHNR and FQNEAQ (reference sequence). This CDR3 contains 15 residues. Trimming took 1 base from V and 2 from J, leaving 9 bases between them. The CDR3 DNA sequence: TGTGCCAGCAGCTTAGGGAGCGTGCGCAATCAGCCCCAGCATTTT. As protein: CASSLGSVRNQPQHF.

Many counts were recorded for this clonotype. The rearrangement uses TRBV27 and TRBJ2-7; 8 nucleotides line up with TRBD1. CDR1 and CDR2 (germline): MNHEY, SMNVEV (reference sequence). The CDR3 extends over 16 amino acids. With 0 bases clipped from V and 5 bases from J, the junction kept 9 bases outside the gene matches. This CDR3 reads CASSLSPDRVRDEQYF. CDR3 sequence (DNA): TGTGCCAGCAGTTTATCCCCGGACAGGGTGAGGGACGAGCAGTACTTC.

This sequence joins TRBV5-5 and TRBJ2-5; 8 bases are shared with TRBD2. The CDR3 consists of 16 residues. The germline V gene encodes CDR1 SGHKS and CDR2 YYEKEE (reference sequence). The ends lost 3 bases at V and 1 base at J; junction bases unmatched: 8. CDR3 protein: CASSSTSRGGQETQYF. The DNA for the CDR3 is TGTGCCAGCAGCTCAACCTCCCGGGGGGGCCAAGAGACCCAGTACTTC.

The chain is built from TRBV4-1 and TRBJ2-7; D ambiguous. The germline CDR1 and CDR2 sequences are MGHRA and YSYEKL. The V and J ends lost 4 bases and 3 bases respectively, with 4 bases between them. The CDR3 is 11 residues long. For the CDR3, the DNA is TGCGCCAGCAGCCCTAACTACGAGCAGTACTTC. Translation: CASSPNYEQYF.

The chain carries TRBV7-6 and TRBJ2-5, with D perhaps matching TRBD1 or TRBD2 (5 bases each). Germline lookup yields CDR1 SGHVS and CDR2 FNYEAQ. Trimming removed 4 bases at V and 1 base at J, with 13 bases between. The CDR3 is made up of 15 amino acids. This CDR3 is CASSYRDGGQETQYF. The CDR3 nucleotides read TGTGCCAGCAGCTACCGGGACGGAGGCCAAGAGACCCAGTACTTC.

Relative to its sample, this clonotype is medium-sized. The chain employs TRBV7-2 and TRBJ2-3; D perhaps matches TRBD2 (6 bases). CDR1 and CDR2 (germline): SGHTA, FQGNSA. Trimming removed 3 bases from V and 4 bases from J, with 11 bases in between. The CDR3 length is 14 residues. The CDR3 is CASSLTSTPDTQYF. Here the CDR3 DNA reads TGTGCCAGCAGCTTGACTAGTACCCCAGATACGCAGTATTTT.

This clonotype was seen only a few times. The V call is TRBV18, the J call TRBJ1-5; D unclear. CDR3 size: 13 residues. Looked up from germline, CDR1 is KGHSH and CDR2 is LQKENI. V was clipped by 4 bases and J by 4 bases, with 8 bases between them. CDR3 region: CASSQGINQPQHF. The DNA of the CDR3 is TGTGCCAGCTCACAGGGTATAAATCAGCCCCAGCATTTT.

There are many counts of this clonotype. The chain has TRBV11-2 and TRBJ2-1; 8 bases agree with TRBD2. CDR3 length equals 14 residues. V trimming: 2 bases; J trimming: 7 bases; junction bases outside the gene matches: 4. The germline V gene has CDR1 SGHAT and CDR2 FQNNGV. CDR3 sequence reads: CASSLLAGGNEQFF. CDR3 DNA sequence: TGTGCCAGCAGCTTACTAGCGGGCGGGAATGAGCAGTTCTTC.

By sample fraction, this clonotype is medium-sized. This chain connects TRBV18 to TRBJ1-2; D is possibly TRBD1 (6 bases). This CDR3 spans 15 amino acids. The germline V and J ends were trimmed by 4 bases and 0 bases, with 12 bases remaining between them. CDR1 is KGHSH, CDR2 LQKENI, per germline. DNA of the CDR3: TGTGCCAGCTCACTCAACAGGGATACTAACTATGGCTACACCTTC. Translated, it gives CASSLNRDTNYGYTF.